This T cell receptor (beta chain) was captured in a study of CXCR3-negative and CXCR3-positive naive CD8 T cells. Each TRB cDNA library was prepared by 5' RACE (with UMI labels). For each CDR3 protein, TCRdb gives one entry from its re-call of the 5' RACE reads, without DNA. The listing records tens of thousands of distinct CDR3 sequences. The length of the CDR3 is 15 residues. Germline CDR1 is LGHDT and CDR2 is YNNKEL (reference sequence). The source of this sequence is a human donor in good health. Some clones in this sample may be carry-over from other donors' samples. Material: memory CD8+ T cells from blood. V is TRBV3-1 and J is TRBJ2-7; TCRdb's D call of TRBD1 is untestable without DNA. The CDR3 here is CASSPGTGSSYEQYF.